Presented here are 5 T cell receptor beta chains from one specimen sequenced in a study of T cell changes during pregnancy in multiple sclerosis. Only in-frame clones appear in the TCRdb table, and some are missing; sequencing was by immunoSEQ multiplex PCR. The sample contains more than 35,000 clones, around 92% of which appear only once. The sequencing used CD4+ T cells from peripheral blood mononuclear cells, collected in the third trimester of pregnancy. The receptors were gathered from a female donor in good health, enrolled as a control in a pregnancy study.

V usage is TRBV14 and J usage is TRBJ2-1; no clear D. Per germline, CDR1 SGHDN and CDR2 FVKESK. This CDR3 comprises 13 residues. V was cut by 3 bases and J by 6 bases, with 9 bases left in between. CDR3 amino acids: CASSHLALNEQFF. In DNA, the CDR3 is TGTGCCAGCAGCCATCTGGCCCTCAATGAGCAGTTCTTC.

DNA of the CDR3: TGTGCCAGCAGTCCGGGACTCTGGGACCAGCCCCAGCATTTT. The encoded protein is CASSPGLWDQPQHF. The chain joins TRBV2 to TRBJ1-5; possible D gene TRBD1, 5 bases. There are 14 residues in the CDR3. CDR1 and CDR2 from the germline V gene are SNHLY and FYNNEI. Deletions cut 5 bases from V and 7 bases from J, with 15 bases between.

This clone occurred a few times. This chain joins TRBV9 and TRBJ2-2; 8 nucleotides agree with TRBD1. This CDR3 comprises 15 residues. Germline loops: CDR1 SGDLS, CDR2 YYNGEE. V trimming: 5 bases; J trimming: 5 bases; junction bases outside the gene matches: 8. The chain's CDR3 is CASRADRGRTGELFF. DNA for the CDR3: TGTGCCAGCAGAGCAGACAGGGGAAGGACCGGGGAGCTGTTTTTT.

This chain joins TRBV13 and TRBJ2-3, with TRBD2 as a possible D gene (6 bases). From germline, CDR1 is PRHDT and CDR2 FYEKMQ (reference sequence). Trimming shortened V by 5 bases and J by 2 bases, and 11 bases separated the two germline ends. This CDR3 region has 14 residues. The CDR3 reads CASSRGTSTDTQYF. The CDR3 DNA reads TGTGCCAGCAGCAGAGGGACTTCCACAGATACGCAGTATTTT. Full variable domain (missing parts from reference TRBV13 and TRBJ2-3): AAGVIQSPRHLIKEKRETATLKCYPIPRHDTVYWYQQGPGQDPQFLISFYEKMQSDKGSIPDRFSAQQFSDYHSELNMSSLELGDSALYFCASSRGTSTDTQYFGPGTRLTVL.

This chain links TRBV5-6 with TRBJ1-5; TRBD1 aligns across 7 bases. Germline CDR1 reads SGHDT; CDR2 reads YYEEEE. J was trimmed by 4 bases and V by 4 bases; bases with no gene match: 11. This CDR3 is built from 16 residues. CDR3: CASSRVNRTGNQPQHF. CDR3 DNA: TGTGCCAGCAGCCGAGTAAACCGGACAGGAAATCAGCCCCAGCATTTT.